This paragraph reports one TCR beta chain. The data were taken from a study of OX40 agonist ivuxolimab in advanced cancers. Germline V lookup: CDR1 LGHNA, CDR2 YSLEER. The CDR3 is 14 amino acids. V lost 4 bases and J lost 6; bases outside the gene matches: 8. Using immunoSEQ multiplex PCR, the repertoire was profiled, and TCRdb retains in-frame clones only, with some absent. The sample has roughly 56,000 clones, about nine tenths seen once. The rearrangement links TRBV4-3 to TRBJ2-7; 8 bases map to TRBD1. The receptor was derived from an adult with an advanced solid tumor such as melanoma, head and neck, liver or kidney cancer. Material: CD4+ or CD8+ T cells sorted from blood, obtained in a trial of the OX40 agonist ivuxolimab. The CDR3 loop reads CASSPRTGLGEQYF. The CDR3 DNA reads as TGCGCCAGCAGCCCACGGACAGGGCTAGGCGAGCAGTACTTC.